A selection of T cell receptor beta chains follows, all from one sample in a study of cytomegalovirus exposure and HLA in healthy donors. Libraries were prepared by immunoSEQ multiplex PCR; TCRdb keeps only in-frame clonotypes and omits some of them. The clone table shows some 84,000 clones, with the ten largest holding 0.58%. Sequenced sample: PBMCs. The receptors here all came from a man aged 45-60 years in good health and CMV-seronegative. The CDR3 runs from the conserved cysteine through the conserved F or W. The D gene is left open where the match is weak.

>TRBV18|TRBD2|TRBJ2-1
CASSPSSGGAYNEQFF
TGTGCCAGCTCACCGTCTTCCGGGGGGGCCTACAATGAGCAGTTCTTC
>TRBV5-4|-|TRBJ2-5
CASSLGSRKYF
TGTGCCAGCAGCTTGGGTTCGAGAAAATACTTC
>TRBV27|TRBD2|TRBJ2-1
CASSLLAGAHNEQFF
TGTGCCAGCAGTTTACTAGCGGGGGCCCACAATGAGCAGTTCTTC
>TRBV18|TRBD1|TRBJ1-3
CASSGTALDTIYF
TGTGCCAGCTCCGGGACAGCTTTAGACACCATATATTTT
>TRBV2|-|TRBJ2-5
CASRSDSNKETQYF
TGTGCCAGCAGATCGGACAGCAATAAAGAGACCCAGTACTTC
>TRBV28|-|TRBJ1-4
CASRALVGVGKLFF
TGTGCCAGCCGAGCTTTAGTGGGAGTCGGAAAACTGTTTTTT
>TRBV4-1|-|TRBJ2-7
CASSHRWGDYEQYF
TGCGCCAGCAGCCATCGATGGGGGGACTACGAGCAGTACTTC
>TRBV28|-|TRBJ2-7
CASSLVYEQYF
TGTGCCAGCAGTTTAGTCTACGAGCAGTACTTC
>TRBV4-1|TRBD2|TRBJ2-3
CASSQPGGGMTDTQYF
TGCGCCAGCAGCCAACCCGGCGGGGGGATGACAGATACGCAGTATTTT
>TRBV28|TRBD1|TRBJ2-4
CASSLWAGGEAKNIQYF
TGTGCCAGCAGTTTATGGGCAGGGGGCGAGGCCAAAAACATTCAGTACTTC
>TRBV5-1|TRBD2|TRBJ2-5
CASSKGGLAGEETQYF
TGCGCCAGCAGCAAGGGAGGACTAGCGGGGGAGGAGACCCAGTACTTC
>TRBV6-6|TRBD1|TRBJ1-2
CASSYLKQGNYGYTF
TGTGCCAGCAGTTACTTGAAACAGGGGAACTATGGCTACACCTTC
>TRBV10-3|-|TRBJ2-5
CAISESSSVAETQYF
TGTGCCATCAGTGAGTCCTCTAGCGTCGCGGAGACCCAGTACTTC
>TRBV9|-|TRBJ2-3
CASSGGVGTDTQYF
TGTGCCAGCAGCGGAGGCGTGGGCACAGATACGCAGTATTTT
>TRBV5-4|TRBD2|TRBJ2-5
CASSLEDSGGETQYF
TGTGCCAGCAGCTTGGAAGATAGCGGGGGAGAGACCCAGTACTTC
>TRBV5-1|-|TRBJ2-3
CASSLQGITTDTQYF
TGCGCCAGCAGCTTGCAGGGAATTACCACAGATACGCAGTATTTT
>TRBV11-2|TRBD1|TRBJ1-5
CASSEAGTGNQPQHF
TGTGCCAGCAGCGAGGCCGGGACAGGGAATCAGCCCCAGCATTTT
>TRBV19|TRBD1|TRBJ1-1
CASSITPGQAGNTEAFF
TGTGCCAGTAGTATTACCCCCGGACAGGCAGGGAACACTGAAGCTTTCTTT
>TRBV7-7|-|TRBJ2-1
CASSLLPDNEQFF
TGTGCTAGCAGCTTACTTCCCGACAATGAGCAGTTCTTC
>TRBV19|-|TRBJ1-5
CASSMRGWVQPQHF
TGTGCCAGTAGTATGAGGGGGTGGGTTCAGCCCCAGCATTTT
>TRBV19|TRBD2|TRBJ2-2
CASSEAAGGITGELFF
TGTGCCAGTAGTGAGGCGGCGGGGGGGATTACCGGGGAGCTGTTTTTT
>TRBV19|-|TRBJ1-2
CASSIGLTNYGYTF
TGTGCCAGTAGTATAGGACTCACCAACTATGGCTACACCTTC
>TRBV5-1|-|TRBJ2-1
CASSFGGSYNEQFF
TGCGCCAGCAGCTTCGGGGGATCCTACAATGAGCAGTTCTTC
>TRBV7-8|-|TRBJ1-5
CATGDAQPQHF
TGTGCCACAGGGGATGCCCAGCCCCAGCATTTT
>TRBV7-9|-|TRBJ2-1
CASNSVLVDNEQFF
TGTGCCAGCAACTCAGTACTAGTCGACAATGAGCAGTTCTTC
>TRBV6-5|-|TRBJ2-7
CASRVYAGSTYEQYF
TGTGCCAGCAGAGTTTATGCGGGGAGCACCTACGAGCAGTACTTC
>TRBV29-1|TRBD1|TRBJ2-7
CSAGTGTGGEQYF
TGCAGCGCTGGAACCGGGACAGGGGGCGAGCAGTACTTC
>TRBV15|-|TRBJ2-3
CATSRDAGVGTDTQYF
TGTGCCACCAGCAGAGATGCAGGTGTCGGCACAGATACGCAGTATTTT
>TRBV18|-|TRBJ2-2
CASSPYQGYTGELFF
TGTGCCAGCTCACCATACCAGGGGTACACCGGGGAGCTGTTTTTT
>TRBV7-2|TRBD2|TRBJ2-5
CASSLGVAGGRETQYF
TGTGCCAGCAGCTTAGGTGTAGCGGGAGGGAGGGAGACCCAGTACTTC
>TRBV5-1|-|TRBJ1-5
CASSAGYEQPQHF
TGCGCCAGCAGCGCAGGGTATGAACAGCCCCAGCATTTT
>TRBV7-2|TRBD1|TRBJ2-7
CASSYRQGDYEQYF
TGTGCCAGCAGCTATCGACAGGGGGACTACGAGCAGTACTTC
>TRBV4-2|-|TRBJ2-2
CASSQVGGGELFF
TGTGCCAGCAGCCAAGTAGGGGGCGGGGAGCTGTTTTTT
>TRBV6-1|TRBD2|TRBJ2-1
CASSDLYAGGFNEQFF
TGTGCCAGCAGTGACTTGTATGCGGGGGGTTTCAATGAGCAGTTCTTC